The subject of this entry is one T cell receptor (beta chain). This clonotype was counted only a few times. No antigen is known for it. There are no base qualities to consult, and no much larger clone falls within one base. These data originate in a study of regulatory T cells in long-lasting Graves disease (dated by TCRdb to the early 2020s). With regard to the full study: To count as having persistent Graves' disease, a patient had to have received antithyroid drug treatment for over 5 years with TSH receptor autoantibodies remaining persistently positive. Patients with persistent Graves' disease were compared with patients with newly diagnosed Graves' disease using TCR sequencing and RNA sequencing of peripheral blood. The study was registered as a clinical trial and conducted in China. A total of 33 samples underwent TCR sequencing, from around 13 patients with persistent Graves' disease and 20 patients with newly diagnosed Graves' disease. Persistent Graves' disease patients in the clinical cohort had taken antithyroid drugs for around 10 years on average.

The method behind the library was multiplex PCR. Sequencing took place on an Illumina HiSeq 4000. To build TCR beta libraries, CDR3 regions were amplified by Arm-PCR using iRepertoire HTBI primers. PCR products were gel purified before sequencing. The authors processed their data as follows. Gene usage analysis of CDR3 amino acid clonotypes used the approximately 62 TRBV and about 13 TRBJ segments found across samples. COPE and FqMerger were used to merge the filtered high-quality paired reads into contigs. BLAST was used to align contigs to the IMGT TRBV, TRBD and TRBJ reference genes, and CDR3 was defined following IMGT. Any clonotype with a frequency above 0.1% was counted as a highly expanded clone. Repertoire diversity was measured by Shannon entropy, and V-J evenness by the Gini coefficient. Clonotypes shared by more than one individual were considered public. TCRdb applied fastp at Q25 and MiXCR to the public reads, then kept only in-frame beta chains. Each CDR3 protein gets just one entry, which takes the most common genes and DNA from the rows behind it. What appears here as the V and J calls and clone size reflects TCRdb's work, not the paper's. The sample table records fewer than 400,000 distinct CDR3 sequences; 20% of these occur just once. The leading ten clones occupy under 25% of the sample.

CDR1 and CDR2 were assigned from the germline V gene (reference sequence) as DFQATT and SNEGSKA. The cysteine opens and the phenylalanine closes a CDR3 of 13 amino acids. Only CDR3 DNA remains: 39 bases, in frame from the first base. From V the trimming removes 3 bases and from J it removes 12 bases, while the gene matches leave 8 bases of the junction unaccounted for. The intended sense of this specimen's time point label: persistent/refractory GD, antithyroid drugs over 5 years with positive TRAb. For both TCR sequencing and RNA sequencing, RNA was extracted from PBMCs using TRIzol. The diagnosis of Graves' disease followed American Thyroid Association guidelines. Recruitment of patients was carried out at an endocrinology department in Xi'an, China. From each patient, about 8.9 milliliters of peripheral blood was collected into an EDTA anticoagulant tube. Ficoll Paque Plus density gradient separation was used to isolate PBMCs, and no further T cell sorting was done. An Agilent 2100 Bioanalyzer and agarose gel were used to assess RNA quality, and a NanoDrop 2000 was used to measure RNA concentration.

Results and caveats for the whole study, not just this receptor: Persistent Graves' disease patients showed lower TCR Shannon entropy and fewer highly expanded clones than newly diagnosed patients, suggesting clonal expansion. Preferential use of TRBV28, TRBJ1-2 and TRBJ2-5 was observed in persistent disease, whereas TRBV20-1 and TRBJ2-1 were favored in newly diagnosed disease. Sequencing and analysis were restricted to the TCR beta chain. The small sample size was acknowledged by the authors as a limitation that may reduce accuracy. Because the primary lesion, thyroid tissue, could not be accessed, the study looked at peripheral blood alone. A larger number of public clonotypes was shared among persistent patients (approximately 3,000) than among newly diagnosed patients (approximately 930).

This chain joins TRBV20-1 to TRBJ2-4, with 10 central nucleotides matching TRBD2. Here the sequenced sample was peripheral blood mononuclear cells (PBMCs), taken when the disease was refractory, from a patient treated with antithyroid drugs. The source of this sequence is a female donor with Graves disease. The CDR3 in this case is CSARPGTSDAQYF. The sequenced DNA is TGCAGTGCTAGGCCCGGGACTAGCGATGCTCAGTACTTC.